This TCR beta chain was sequenced for a study of CD8 T cells in ankylosing spondylitis. TCRdb recomputed calls from the 5' RACE reads with MiXCR, one row per CDR3 protein. The data contain approximately 540,000 distinct CDR3 sequences, about 13% of them singletons. Concerning this clonotype itself: Its target is not known.

Study conclusions and caveats: Peripheral blood held disease-linked clones only at relatively low frequency, and these were CD8+. Ankylosing spondylitis blood appeared to be characterized by a TCR beta motif of under 10 highly homologous variants.

J was trimmed by 2 bases and V by 3 bases; bases with no gene match: 3. This CDR3 spans 15 amino acids. The germline CDR1 and CDR2 sequences are SEHNR and FQNEAQ (reference sequence). The sequence was obtained from a male donor with ankylosing spondylitis. The rearrangement uses TRBV7-9 and TRBJ1-2, with 10 bases fitting TRBD1. What was sequenced was blood, either unsorted or a sorted T cell fraction (not recorded which). In DNA form, the CDR3 reads TGTGCCAGCAGCTTTTGGACAGGGGGGAACTATGGCTACACCTTC. Amino acids: CASSFWTGGNYGYTF.